These 24 T cell receptor beta chains share one sample of origin, sequenced in a study of shared clonotypes between healthy human individuals. The assay was immunoSEQ multiplex PCR, and TCRdb's table has in-frame clones only and misses some. The repertoire holds approximately 2,000,000 clones, with around 95% as singletons. It was CD45RO-negative cells, positively selected for CCR7, that made up naive CD8 cells, with terminally differentiated effector memory CD45RA+ cells excluded. Sequenced sample: naive CD8+ T cells from PBMCs. These receptor sequences come from a man younger than 35 in good health. Some clones in this sample may be carry-over from other donors' samples.

DNA for the CDR3: TGTGCCAGCAGTTTTTGGGGACAGGGCTCCTACAATGAGCAGTTCTTC. It specifies CASSFWGQGSYNEQFF. The V and J genes are TRBV27 and TRBJ2-1; TRBD1 aligns across 9 bases. In germline, CDR1 is MNHEY, CDR2 SMNVEV (reference sequence). The V segment lost 3 bases and the J segment 0 bases; nucleotides outside the gene matches: 3. The CDR3 consists of 16 residues.

The sample holds a few counts of this clone. The V and J genes are TRBV7-9 and TRBJ1-1; D unclear. V lost 4 bases to trimming and J lost 1 base, with 10 bases between them. Germline assignment: CDR1 SEHNR and CDR2 FQNEAQ (reference sequence). This CDR3 spans 14 amino acids. The CDR3 region has the DNA TGTGCCAGCAGCTCTAGAGGGTGGAACACTGAAGCTTTCTTT. It yields the protein CASSSRGWNTEAFF.

The chain uses TRBV11-3 and TRBJ2-1; 9 nucleotides align to TRBD2. The V gene's germline CDR1 is SGHNT and CDR2 YENEEA. The CDR3 length is 15 residues. V was pared by 0 bases and J by 4 bases, with 1 base of the junction left unmatched. The CDR3: CASSLELAGYNEQFF. The DNA of the CDR3 is TGTGCCAGCAGCTTAGAGCTAGCGGGGTACAATGAGCAGTTCTTC.

The rearrangement joins TRBV28 to TRBJ1-1; the match to TRBD1 covers 8 bases. CDR1 MDHEN and CDR2 SYDVKM come from the germline V gene. With V trimmed by 6 bases and J by 1 base, 4 bases remained unmatched. The CDR3 runs to 14 residues. The CDR3 protein is CASSPDRENTEAFF. In nucleotides, the CDR3 is TGTGCCAGCAGCCCGGACAGGGAGAACACTGAAGCTTTCTTT.

The chain couples TRBV6-6 to TRBJ1-4; 7 bases agree with TRBD1. V trimming: 0 bases; J trimming: 8 bases; junction bases outside the gene matches: 3. From germline, CDR1 is MNHNY and CDR2 SVGAGI (reference sequence). There are 14 residues in the CDR3. This chain's CDR3 is CASSYSARGEKLFF. CDR3 DNA: TGTGCCAGCAGTTACTCTGCCAGGGGGGAAAAACTGTTTTTT.

This clone has just one count. This rearrangement joins TRBV27 to TRBJ2-1; D ambiguous. The V end was cut by 4 bases, the J end by 0 bases, with 10 bases between. The CDR3 is 15 amino acids. In germline, CDR1 is MNHEY, CDR2 SMNVEV (reference sequence). CDR3 in DNA: TGTGCCAGCAGTTCTTACACTGGCTCCTACAATGAGCAGTTCTTC. Its protein is CASSSYTGSYNEQFF.

The chain has TRBV14 and TRBJ2-1; 8 bases are shared with TRBD2. The trim removed 0 bases at V and 6 bases at J, leaving 10 bases unmatched. This CDR3 contains 17 residues. The germline CDR1 and CDR2 sequences are SGHDN and FVKESK. CDR3 region: CASSQEMGLVQFNEQFF. The CDR3 nucleotides read TGTGCCAGCAGCCAAGAAATGGGACTAGTCCAATTCAATGAGCAGTTCTTC.

This rearrangement joins TRBV7-9 to TRBJ2-7, with D possibly TRBD2 on 6 matching bases. Germline loops: CDR1 SEHNR, CDR2 FQNEAQ (reference sequence). Deletions cut 1 base from V and 4 bases from J, with 14 bases between. The CDR3 has 15 residues. The CDR3 region is CASSLDGWGDYEQYF. DNA for the CDR3: TGTGCCAGCAGCTTAGACGGTTGGGGGGATTACGAGCAGTACTTC. Variable domain in full (rest from reference TRBV7-9 and TRBJ2-7): DTGVSQNPRHKITKRGQNVTFRCDPISEHNRLYWYRQTLGQGPEFLTYFQNEAQLEKSRLLSDRFSAERPKGSFSTLEIQRTEQGDSAMYLCASSLDGWGDYEQYFGPGTRLTVT.

The chain joins TRBV9 to TRBJ1-1; 7 bases map to TRBD1. J lost 1 base, V lost 3 bases, and 3 bases had no gene match. CDR3 length: 14 amino acids. Germline V CDR1 and CDR2: SGDLS, YYNGEE. The CDR3 nucleotides are TGTGCCAGCAGCGACAGGGGAGGGAACACTGAAGCTTTCTTT. It specifies CASSDRGGNTEAFF. Complete variable domain (other parts from reference TRBV9 and TRBJ1-1): DSGVTQTPKHLITATGQRVTLRCSPRSGDLSVYWYQQSLDQGLQFLIQYYNGEERAKGNILERFSAQQFPDLHSELNLSSLELGDSALYFCASSDRGGNTEAFFGQGTRLTVV.

The chain combines TRBV7-9 with TRBJ2-2, with no clear D. The length of the CDR3 is 14 residues. Trimming removed 5 bases from V and 2 bases from J, with 9 bases in between. Germline V gene sequence: CDR1 SEHNR, CDR2 FQNEAQ (reference sequence). CDR3 sequence reads: CASSPRDNTGELFF. The CDR3 bases are TGTGCCAGCAGCCCTAGGGATAACACCGGGGAGCTGTTTTTT.

This clone was seen a single time. The J gene is TRBJ2-7, the V gene TRBV7-8, with 8 bases identical to TRBD2. The CDR3 extends over 16 amino acids. Germline-derived CDR1 and CDR2 are SGHVS and FQNEAQ. Trimming removed 3 bases from V and 3 bases from J; junction bases left unmatched: 10. CDR3 loop: CASSFLSGSGSYEQYF. Written as DNA, the CDR3 is TGTGCCAGCAGCTTTCTCTCCGGCAGCGGGAGCTACGAGCAGTACTTC.

This clone showed up just once. The chain recombines TRBV6-1 with TRBJ1-2; a possible D gene is TRBD1 (5 bases). The CDR3 runs 10 residues. Looked up from germline, CDR1 is MNHNS and CDR2 is SASEGT. The CDR3 sequence: CASDSYGYTF. The CDR3 nucleotides are TGTGCTTCAGACAGCTATGGCTACACCTTC.

The V and J genes are TRBV5-6 and TRBJ2-6; D call uncertain. The CDR3 contains 18 residues. The V end was cut by 0 bases, the J end by 1 base, with 14 bases between. Germline V gene data show CDR1 as SGHDT and CDR2 as YYEEEE. The CDR3 here is CASSLEWVIPSGANVLTF. The CDR3 bases are TGTGCCAGCAGCTTGGAATGGGTTATCCCGTCTGGGGCCAACGTCCTGACTTTC.

The rearrangement links TRBV7-9 to TRBJ1-5, with D possibly matching TRBD1 (6 bases). Trimming removed 5 bases from V and 2 bases from J, with 10 bases in between. This CDR3 has 14 residues. CDR1 is SEHNR and CDR2 is FQNEAQ in the germline V gene (reference sequence). CDR3 DNA: TGTGCCAGCAGCAAATCAGGGGGCAATCAGCCCCAGCATTTT. As protein: CASSKSGGNQPQHF.

This clone was detected only a few times. This chain joins TRBV7-8 and TRBJ1-5, with TRBD1 matching 8 bases. This CDR3 has 15 residues. The germline CDR1 and CDR2 sequences are SGHVS and FQNEAQ. Trimming removed 6 bases from V and 3 bases from J; junction bases left unmatched: 7. CDR3 DNA sequence: TGTGCCAGCAGAAGGGACAGGAACATCAATCAGCCCCAGCATTTT. It yields the protein CASRRDRNINQPQHF. Supplemented by reference TRBV7-8 and TRBJ1-5, the full variable domain reads GAGVSQSPRYKVAKRGQDVALRCDPISGHVSLFWYQQALGQGPEFLTYFQNEAQLDKSGLPSDRFFAERPEGSVSTLKIQRTQQEDSAVYLCASRRDRNINQPQHFGDGTRLSIL.

This clone was picked up one time. The V call is TRBV29-1, the J call TRBJ1-4; D is perhaps TRBD1 (6 bases). The CDR3 runs to 15 residues. Germline V gene lookup returns CDR1 SQVTM and CDR2 ANQGSEA. The germline V and J ends were trimmed by 6 bases and 4 bases, with 18 bases remaining between them. DNA of the CDR3: TGCAGCGTCTCTTCTGTGGACAGAAATAATGAAAAACTGTTTTTT. It translates to CSVSSVDRNNEKLFF.

V is TRBV4-3 and J is TRBJ2-7; the D call may be TRBD1 or TRBD2 (6 bases each). CDR1 and CDR2 from the germline V gene are LGHNA and YSLEER. V shed 2 bases and J shed 4 bases, with 18 bases lying between them. This CDR3 contains 16 residues. CDR3 residues: CASSQRMGGESYEQYF. CDR3 sequence (DNA): TGCGCCAGCAGCCAACGAATGGGGGGCGAATCATACGAGCAGTACTTC.

This clone came up once. The rearrangement uses TRBV5-3 and TRBJ2-2; 9 nucleotides align to TRBD2. Being an ORF, TRBV5-3 has a function that is uncertain. Unmatched junction bases numbered 11, after V lost 6 bases and J lost 5 bases. The CDR3 is 16 residues long. CDR3 region: CARTPAGGPRTGELFF. DNA of the CDR3: TGTGCCAGAACCCCAGCGGGAGGCCCGAGGACCGGGGAGCTGTTTTTT.

This clone was recorded at least ten times. V gene TRBV4-2 combines with J gene TRBJ2-4, with 12 positions matching TRBD2. From germline, CDR1 is LGHNA and CDR2 YNFKEQ. The CDR3 loop spans 15 amino acids. After removal of 2 bases from V and 5 bases from J, the junction contained 1 base not matched to a gene. CDR3 loop: CASSQSSGRENIQYF. CDR3 DNA sequence: TGTGCCAGCAGCCAATCTAGCGGGAGGGAAAACATTCAGTACTTC.

CDR3 amino acids: CASSFGRGLDEQYF. The CDR3 nucleotides are TGTGCCAGCAGTTTTGGCAGGGGCCTTGACGAGCAGTACTTC. V gene TRBV28 combines with J gene TRBJ2-7; tentative D call: TRBD1 (6 bases). Looked up from germline, CDR1 is MDHEN and CDR2 is SYDVKM. The CDR3 runs to 14 residues. V was cut by 3 bases and J by 5 bases, with 14 bases left in between.

J is TRBJ2-2 and V is TRBV5-1; 14 bases match TRBD2. Trimming took 4 bases from V and 3 from J; bases not matched to a gene: 11. CDR1 and CDR2 (germline): SGHRS, YFSETQ. The CDR3 totals 19 residues. The CDR3 DNA reads as TGCGCCAGCAGCCCAGGACTAGCGGGAGGTGAATGGGACACCGGGGAGCTGTTTTTT. Translating gives CASSPGLAGGEWDTGELFF.

This clone has just one count. This sequence joins TRBV28 and TRBJ2-1; either TRBD1 or TRBD2 may fit D (6 bases each). Trimming cost V 2 bases and J 7 bases, with 12 bases left between them. The CDR3 length is 14 residues. CDR1 and CDR2 (germline): MDHEN, SYDVKM. The CDR3 bases are TGTGCCAGCAGTTTACCTAGGAGGGGGAATGAGCAGTTCTTC. This encodes CASSLPRRGNEQFF. Full variable domain (outside the CDR3, taken from reference TRBV28 and TRBJ2-1): DVKVTQSSRYLVKRTGEKVFLECVQDMDHENMFWYRQDPGLGLRLIYFSYDVKMKEKGDIPEGYSVSREKKERFSLILESASTNQTSMYLCASSLPRRGNEQFFGPGTRLTVL.

This clone has just one count. The genes are TRBV4-3 and TRBJ1-2; 7 nucleotides agree with TRBD1. The V gene's germline CDR1 is LGHNA and CDR2 YSLEER. The CDR3 runs to 13 residues. The trim removed 2 bases at V and 5 bases at J, leaving 2 bases unmatched. The CDR3 spells CASSQRDRYGYTF. CDR3 nucleotides: TGCGCCAGCAGCCAACGGGACAGATATGGCTACACCTTC.

Worth noting for this clone: The sample contains more than one DNA sequence encoding this CDR3. The V call is TRBV27, the J call TRBJ2-7; no reliable D call. The V gene's germline CDR1 is MNHEY and CDR2 SMNVEV (reference sequence). The ends were cut back, 5 bases at V and 0 bases at J, with 5 bases in the middle. The CDR3 is made up of 12 amino acids. CDR3 in amino acids: CASSTNSYEQYF. The CDR3, as DNA: TGTGCCAGCAGTACAAACTCCTACGAGCAGTACTTC.